The 32 T cell receptor beta chains in this list originate from one sample, sequenced in a study of cytomegalovirus exposure and HLA in healthy donors. Primers included in the PCR were 60 Vbeta and 13 Jbeta primers. This table comes from immunoSEQ multiplex PCR, and its TCRdb copy is limited to in-frame clones, with some not included. In the table there are roughly 200,000 clones, approximately 9.5% of which are singletons. The specimen was PBMCs. All receptors derive from a woman aged 30 to 39 in good health and CMV-seropositive.

V is TRBV7-6 and J is TRBJ1-3, with D perhaps matching TRBD1 (6 bases). Trimming pared 5 bases from V and 2 bases from J, leaving 16 bases between. The germline V gene has CDR1 SGHVS and CDR2 FNYEAQ. The CDR3 is 16 residues long. The CDR3 spells CASSRTGYSTGNTIYF. As DNA, the CDR3 is TGTGCCAGCAGCCGAACAGGGTACAGTACTGGAAACACCATATATTTT.

The V gene is TRBV6-5, the J gene TRBJ1-5; 8 bases align to TRBD1. CDR3 length: 13 residues. Germline lookup yields CDR1 MNHEY and CDR2 SVGAGI. V shed 6 bases and J 6 bases; nucleotides not matched to a gene: 4. The CDR3 nucleotides read TGTGCCAGCAGACCAGGGGGCTCTCAGCCCCAGCATTTT. Protein: CASRPGGSQPQHF.

A note on this clone: This specimen includes other DNA sequences encoding the same CDR3. This rearrangement joins TRBV2 to TRBJ1-4; TRBD1 matches at 7 bases. From germline, CDR1 is SNHLY and CDR2 FYNNEI. This CDR3 comprises 14 residues. Losses at the gene ends were 3 bases for V and 4 bases for J; bases not matched to a gene: 2. The CDR3 DNA sequence: TGTGCCAGCAGTGACAACAGGGGTAATGAAAAACTGTTTTTT. It is translated as CASSDNRGNEKLFF. Combining the CDR3 with reference TRBV2 and TRBJ1-4 gives the whole variable domain EPEVTQTPSHQVTQMGQEVILRCVPISNHLYFYWYRQILGQKVEFLVSFYNNEISEKSEIFDDQFSVERPDGSNFTLKIRSTKLEDSAMYFCASSDNRGNEKLFFGSGTQLSVL.

This clone showed up just a few times. V and J are TRBV2 and TRBJ2-1; 13 nucleotides line up with TRBD2. The CDR3 runs to 19 residues. Germline CDR1 reads SNHLY; CDR2 reads FYNNEI. Trimming cost V 6 bases and J 8 bases; bases outside gene matches: 19. The CDR3 DNA is TGTGCCAGCAGGCCCTTTAGAGGGACTAGCGGGAACGAGAGGGATGAGCAGTTCTTC. Protein sequence: CASRPFRGTSGNERDEQFF.

This clone was found a few times. The chain couples TRBV6-5 to TRBJ2-5; D remains ambiguous. V was cut by 0 bases and J by 4 bases, with 15 bases left in between. The CDR3 spans 16 residues. Germline V gives CDR1 MNHEY, CDR2 SVGAGI. CDR3 loop: CASSYSRQSKAETQYF. The CDR3 coding sequence is TGTGCCAGCAGTTACTCGAGACAATCCAAGGCAGAGACCCAGTACTTC.

The rearrangement uses TRBV5-5 and TRBJ2-7; 13 bases align to TRBD2. The length of the CDR3 is 19 residues. CDR1 and CDR2 (germline): SGHKS, YYEKEE (reference sequence). V dropped 1 base and J dropped 4; count of bases not matched to a gene: 14. The CDR3 is CASSLRGAITSGRVYEQYF. The CDR3 nucleotides read TGTGCCAGCAGCTTGCGGGGGGCGATTACTAGCGGGAGGGTTTACGAGCAGTACTTC.

This clone has only a few counts. The chain combines TRBV20-1 with TRBJ2-1; D gene ambiguous. The CDR3 covers 11 residues. From germline, CDR1 is DFQATT and CDR2 SNEGSKA (reference sequence). V dropped 6 bases and J dropped 3 bases, with 6 bases sitting between them. In DNA, the CDR3 is TGCAGTGCCCCGGTCTACAATGAGCAGTTCTTC. Protein product: CSAPVYNEQFF.

V gene TRBV5-6 combines with J gene TRBJ1-5; no definite D call. Germline V lookup: CDR1 SGHDT, CDR2 YYEEEE. V was clipped by 1 base and J by 5 bases, with 22 bases between them. This CDR3 has 18 amino acids. In DNA form, the CDR3 reads TGTGCCAGCAGCTTGTGGAACGGGCTGGGAGGTTATGATCAGCCCCAGCATTTT. Translated, it gives CASSLWNGLGGYDQPQHF.

This clone was recorded a few times. Other DNA sequences within the sample encode an identical CDR3. The rearrangement joins TRBV6-6 to TRBJ2-5; 7 nucleotides align to TRBD2. The V and J ends lost 8 bases and 3 bases, in that order; junction bases with no gene match: 9. The CDR3 covers 14 residues. CDR1 is MNHNY and CDR2 is SVGAGI in the germline V gene (reference sequence). CDR3 protein: CASLAGPNKETQYF. The CDR3 region has the DNA TGTGCCAGCTTAGCGGGTCCTAATAAAGAGACCCAGTACTTC.

This clone was counted a few times. The chain carries TRBV10-2 and TRBJ2-2; D remains unclear. The CDR3 runs 13 residues. Trimming shortened V by 4 bases and J by 3 bases, and 6 bases separated the two germline ends. Per the germline V gene, CDR1 is WSHSY and CDR2 is SAAADI. In DNA form, the CDR3 reads TGCGCCAGCAGTGGGTCCTACACCGGGGAGCTGTTTTTT. Protein sequence: CASSGSYTGELFF.

This clone came up a few times. The chain links TRBV6-4 to TRBJ1-5, with D unresolved. Germline V CDR1 and CDR2: MRHNA, SNTAGT. V lost 4 bases and J lost 3, with 7 bases in between. The CDR3 is 13 amino acids. CDR3 sequence (DNA): TGTGCCAGCAGTGTGCGGGTCAATCAGCCCCAGCATTTT. Its protein is CASSVRVNQPQHF.

In its sample, this clone was seen a few times. The CDR3 protein is CASTWGTGSNQPQHF. Here the CDR3 DNA reads TGTGCCAGCACCTGGGGTACAGGTTCCAATCAGCCCCAGCATTTT. V is TRBV6-1 and J is TRBJ1-5; tentatively, D is TRBD1 (5 bases). The germline V gene encodes CDR1 MNHNS and CDR2 SASEGT. The CDR3 loop spans 15 amino acids. V was pared by 7 bases and J by 3 bases, with 16 bases between.

The sample holds a few counts of this clone. V is TRBV14 and J is TRBJ1-2; TRBD1 might be the D (6 bases). The V and J ends lost 2 bases and 7 bases respectively, with 23 bases between them. From germline, CDR1 is SGHDN and CDR2 FVKESK. This CDR3 region has 17 residues. CDR3 in amino acids: CASSQHAIGTSGSGYTF. For the CDR3, the DNA is TGTGCCAGCAGCCAACATGCCATTGGGACATCGGGTAGTGGCTACACCTTC.

V usage is TRBV5-1 and J usage is TRBJ2-7; D might be TRBD2 (6 bases). The CDR3 has 13 residues. V was shortened by 3 bases and J by 3 bases, with 10 bases between the two germline ends. Germline loops: CDR1 SGHRS, CDR2 YFSETQ. CDR3 in amino acids: CASSSGGYYEQYF. In DNA form, the CDR3 reads TGCGCCAGCAGCTCCGGAGGGTACTACGAGCAGTACTTC. Using reference TRBV5-1 and TRBJ2-7 for the parts outside the CDR3, the full variable domain is KAGVTQTPRYLIKTRGQQVTLSCSPISGHRSVSWYQQTPGQGLQFLFEYFSETQRNKGNFPGRFSGRQFSNSRSEMNVSTLELGDSALYLCASSSGGYYEQYFGPGTRLTVT.

This clone has more than one count but fewer than ten. The rearrangement links TRBV7-8 to TRBJ2-7, with D possibly matching TRBD1 (5 bases). V shed 3 bases and J shed 2 bases, with 14 bases lying between them. CDR1 is SGHVS, CDR2 FQNEAQ, per germline. The CDR3 has 15 residues. CDR3 sequence (DNA): TGTGCCAGCAGCTTCTCGTCAGGGATAGCCTACGAGCAGTACTTC. It encodes CASSFSSGIAYEQYF.

This clone was recorded a few times. The chain has TRBV27 and TRBJ2-1; 15 bases map to TRBD2. Germline assignment: CDR1 MNHEY and CDR2 SMNVEV (reference sequence). The CDR3 runs to 16 residues. Trimming cost V 5 bases and J 7 bases; bases outside gene matches: 6. CDR3 protein: CASSPRGTSGRNEQFF. For the CDR3, the DNA is TGTGCCAGCAGTCCAAGGGGGACTAGCGGGAGGAATGAGCAGTTCTTC.

The rearrangement links TRBV11-3 to TRBJ1-3, with 8 positions matching TRBD1. V shed 0 bases and J 4 bases; nucleotides not matched to a gene: 17. Germline V lookup: CDR1 SGHNT, CDR2 YENEEA. The CDR3 totals 20 residues. The CDR3 DNA is TGTGCCAGCAGCTTAGATCAGGAGGGACAGGCAGGTCGAGTGGGAAACACCATATATTTT. Translation: CASSLDQEGQAGRVGNTIYF.

V is TRBV9 and J is TRBJ2-5; TRBD1 agrees at 9 bases. Per the germline V gene, CDR1 is SGDLS and CDR2 is YYNGEE. The CDR3 consists of 15 residues. J lost 5 bases, V lost 0 bases, and 5 bases had no gene match. The CDR3 is CASSVAGQGRETQYF. CDR3 in DNA: TGTGCCAGCAGCGTAGCGGGACAGGGACGGGAGACCCAGTACTTC.

The chain is built from TRBV28 and TRBJ2-5; 8 bases line up with TRBD2. CDR1 and CDR2 (germline): MDHEN, SYDVKM. The CDR3 consists of 20 residues. J lost 5 bases, V lost 6 bases, and 26 bases had no gene match. DNA of the CDR3: TGTGCCAGCAGAAATAGGGGCGGGACTAGAGGGCCTCGGGGCGGGGAGACCCAGTACTTC. It codes for CASRNRGGTRGPRGGETQYF. Together with reference TRBV28 and TRBJ2-5, the CDR3 gives the full variable domain: DVKVTQSSRYLVKRTGEKVFLECVQDMDHENMFWYRQDPGLGLRLIYFSYDVKMKEKGDIPEGYSVSREKKERFSLILESASTNQTSMYLCASRNRGGTRGPRGGETQYFGPGTRLLVL.

In its sample, this clone was seen a few times. The chain recombines TRBV27 with TRBJ1-2; D is perhaps TRBD1 (5 bases). Germline V CDR1 and CDR2: MNHEY, SMNVEV (reference sequence). V was clipped by 6 bases and J by 4 bases, with 12 bases between them. The CDR3 runs to 13 residues. CDR3 amino acids: CASRGGELYGYTF. The CDR3 DNA reads TGTGCCAGCAGGGGGGGGGAACTCTATGGCTACACCTTC.

This chain connects TRBV6-7 to TRBJ2-1; D is possibly TRBD2 (6 bases). TRBV6-7 is placed among ORFs of uncertain function. V lost 0 bases and J 7 bases, leaving 16 bases between the germline ends. The CDR3 runs 16 residues. The CDR3 DNA is TGTGCCAGCAGTTACTCAGACGGGAGCTCCTCGAATGAGCAGTTCTTC. It is translated as CASSYSDGSSSNEQFF.

This clone was counted only a few times. V usage is TRBV11-1 and J usage is TRBJ2-7; 13 positions match TRBD2. Per the germline V gene, CDR1 is SGHAT and CDR2 is FQDESV (reference sequence). With 0 bases clipped from V and 10 bases from J, the junction kept 12 bases outside the gene matches. The CDR3 loop spans 17 amino acids. CDR3 in amino acids: CASSLAGLGLAGRGQYF. Written as DNA, the CDR3 is TGTGCCAGCAGCTTAGCCGGACTGGGACTAGCGGGGCGGGGCCAGTACTTC.

This clone came up a few times. The rearrangement links TRBV18 to TRBJ2-3; 8 positions match TRBD2. CDR1 and CDR2 from the germline V gene are KGHSH and LQKENI. Trimming took 0 bases from V and 2 from J; bases not matched to a gene: 1. The CDR3 covers 15 residues. In nucleotides, the CDR3 is TGTGCCAGCTCACCACCTAGCGGGATCACAGATACGCAGTATTTT. Translating gives CASSPPSGITDTQYF.

V is TRBV29-1 and J is TRBJ1-1; the D is unclear. This CDR3 contains 11 residues. Germline V gene lookup returns CDR1 SQVTM and CDR2 ANQGSEA. V dropped 6 bases and J dropped 11 bases, with 16 bases sitting between them. The CDR3 DNA sequence: TGCAGCGTGCAGGACGGGGAGGACGCTTTCTTT. Translated, it gives CSVQDGEDAFF.

The chain is built from TRBV18 and TRBJ2-7, with TRBD2 as a possible D gene (6 bases). This CDR3 is 13 amino acids long. Trimming removed 6 bases at V and 7 bases at J, with 16 bases between. Germline CDR1 is KGHSH and CDR2 is LQKENI. The CDR3 reads CASSPPGLAEQYF. For the CDR3, the DNA is TGTGCCAGCTCCCCTCCGGGACTCGCGGAGCAGTACTTC.

This clone was seen more than once but under ten times. The chain has TRBV27 and TRBJ1-1, with D tentatively TRBD1 (5 bases). Germline CDR1 is MNHEY and CDR2 is SMNVEV (reference sequence). The CDR3 covers 14 residues. V was clipped by 2 bases and J by 2 bases, with 9 bases between them. This CDR3 reads CASSLQQANTEAFF. CDR3 coding DNA: TGTGCCAGCAGTTTACAACAGGCAAACACTGAAGCTTTCTTT.

This clone was seen only a few times. The chain has TRBV2 and TRBJ2-7, with 7 bases lining up with TRBD2. The V gene end was trimmed by 0 bases and the J gene end by 5 bases; junction bases not matched to a gene: 7. Germline lookup yields CDR1 SNHLY and CDR2 FYNNEI. This CDR3 contains 15 residues. The CDR3 protein is CASSEAGGRRDEQYF. The DNA for the CDR3 is TGTGCCAGCAGTGAAGCAGGCGGGAGACGGGACGAGCAGTACTTC.

This clone has a handful of counts. The chain employs TRBV7-2 and TRBJ2-7; TRBD1 agrees at 7 bases. The CDR3 has 15 residues. Per the germline V gene, CDR1 is SGHTA and CDR2 is FQGNSA. V lost 1 base and J lost 3; bases outside the gene matches: 6. CDR3 sequence: CASSLDRGTGYEQYF. CDR3 coding DNA: TGTGCCAGCAGCTTAGACAGGGGAACCGGCTACGAGCAGTACTTC.

V usage is TRBV9 and J usage is TRBJ1-2; 7 positions agree with TRBD1. Germline V gene sequence: CDR1 SGDLS, CDR2 YYNGEE. The CDR3 has 16 residues. The J segment lost 8 bases and the V segment lost 0 bases, leaving 13 bases of the junction unmatched. The CDR3 DNA reads TGTGCCAGCAGCGTAGAGCCAGAAGGAGGGGGCGAGGGCTACACCTTC. Translating it yields CASSVEPEGGGEGYTF.

This clone was counted only a few times. The chain couples TRBV30 to TRBJ1-5; D perhaps matches TRBD1 (6 bases). Looked up from germline, CDR1 is GTSNPN and CDR2 is SVGIG (reference sequence). The CDR3 runs to 14 residues. The V end was cut by 3 bases, the J end by 6 bases, with 15 bases between. DNA for the CDR3: TGTGCCTGGAGGGCCTCGGGAGGGGGTCAGCCCCAGCATTTT. Translation: CAWRASGGGQPQHF.

This clone occurred a few times. V gene TRBV6-5 combines with J gene TRBJ2-2, with TRBD1 as a possible D gene (5 bases). The germline CDR1 and CDR2 sequences are MNHEY and SVGAGI. Trimming took off 2 bases at V and 8 bases at J, with 18 bases between the two ends. The CDR3 spans 16 residues. The CDR3: CASSYGGREVSGELFF. CDR3 DNA: TGTGCCAGCAGTTACGGTGGCAGGGAAGTATCGGGGGAGCTGTTTTTT.

This clone was seen more than once but under ten times. V gene TRBV5-1 combines with J gene TRBJ2-3, with TRBD1 as a possible D gene (6 bases). The CDR3 is 15 amino acids. Trimming pared 4 bases from V and 2 bases from J, leaving 14 bases between. Germline CDR1 SGHRS, CDR2 YFSETQ. CDR3 residues: CASSPNYRATDTQYF. The CDR3 DNA follows: TGCGCCAGCAGCCCTAACTACAGGGCCACAGATACGCAGTATTTT.